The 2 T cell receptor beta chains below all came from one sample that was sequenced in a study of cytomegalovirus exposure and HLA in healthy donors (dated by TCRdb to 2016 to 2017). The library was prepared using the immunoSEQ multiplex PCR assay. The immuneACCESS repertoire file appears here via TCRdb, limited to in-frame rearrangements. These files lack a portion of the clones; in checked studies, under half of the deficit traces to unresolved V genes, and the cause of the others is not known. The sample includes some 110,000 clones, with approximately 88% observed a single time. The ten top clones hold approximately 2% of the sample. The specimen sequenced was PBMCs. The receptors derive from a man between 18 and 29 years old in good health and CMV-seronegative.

CDR3 sequence: CASRKPQGSYEQYF. The CDR3 DNA follows: TGTGCCAGCAGAAAACCCCAGGGCTCCTACGAGCAGTACTTC. The chain couples TRBV28 to TRBJ2-7; a weak D match, TRBD1 (5 bases). Trimming left V 6 bases short and J 0 bases short, with 12 bases between. The CDR3 runs to 14 residues. Per germline, CDR1 MDHEN and CDR2 SYDVKM.

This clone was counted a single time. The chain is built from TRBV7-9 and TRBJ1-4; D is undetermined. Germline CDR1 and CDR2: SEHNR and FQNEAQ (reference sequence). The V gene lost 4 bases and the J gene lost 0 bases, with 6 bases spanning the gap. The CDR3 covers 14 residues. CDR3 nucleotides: TGTGCCAGCAGCTCGGTATCAACTAATGAAAAACTGTTTTTT. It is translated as CASSSVSTNEKLFF.